In its sample, the clone carrying this TCR beta chain was seen a few times. The data stem from a study of blood T cell repertoires in COVID-19. Whole-study context: The origin of the acute and convalescent COVID-19 samples was the United States, Italy and Spain. T cells, B-cell-depleted T cells, or PBMCs provided the cDNA or gDNA that served as material.

Authors' processing steps: Scientists estimated how many nucleated cells there were by amplifying reference gene primers. Assay used: immunoSEQ multiplex PCR; TCRdb lists only in-frame clones, some missing. That table gives V, J and clone size, and the DNA gave D and trimming. In the table there are a few hundred thousand clones, over 75% of which are singletons. The sequenced material came from peripheral blood. This clonotype originated in a man in his fifties or sixties with acute or convalescent COVID-19.

This chain's CDR3 is CASTQTGGNQPQHF. The CDR3 DNA sequence: TGTGCCAGCACCCAGACAGGGGGCAATCAGCCCCAGCATTTT. The J gene is TRBJ1-5, the V gene TRBV6-6; TRBD1 aligns across 8 bases. The CDR3 contains 14 residues. After removal of 7 bases from V and 2 bases from J, the junction contained 4 bases not matched to a gene. Germline-derived CDR1 and CDR2 are MNHNY and SVGAGI (reference sequence).